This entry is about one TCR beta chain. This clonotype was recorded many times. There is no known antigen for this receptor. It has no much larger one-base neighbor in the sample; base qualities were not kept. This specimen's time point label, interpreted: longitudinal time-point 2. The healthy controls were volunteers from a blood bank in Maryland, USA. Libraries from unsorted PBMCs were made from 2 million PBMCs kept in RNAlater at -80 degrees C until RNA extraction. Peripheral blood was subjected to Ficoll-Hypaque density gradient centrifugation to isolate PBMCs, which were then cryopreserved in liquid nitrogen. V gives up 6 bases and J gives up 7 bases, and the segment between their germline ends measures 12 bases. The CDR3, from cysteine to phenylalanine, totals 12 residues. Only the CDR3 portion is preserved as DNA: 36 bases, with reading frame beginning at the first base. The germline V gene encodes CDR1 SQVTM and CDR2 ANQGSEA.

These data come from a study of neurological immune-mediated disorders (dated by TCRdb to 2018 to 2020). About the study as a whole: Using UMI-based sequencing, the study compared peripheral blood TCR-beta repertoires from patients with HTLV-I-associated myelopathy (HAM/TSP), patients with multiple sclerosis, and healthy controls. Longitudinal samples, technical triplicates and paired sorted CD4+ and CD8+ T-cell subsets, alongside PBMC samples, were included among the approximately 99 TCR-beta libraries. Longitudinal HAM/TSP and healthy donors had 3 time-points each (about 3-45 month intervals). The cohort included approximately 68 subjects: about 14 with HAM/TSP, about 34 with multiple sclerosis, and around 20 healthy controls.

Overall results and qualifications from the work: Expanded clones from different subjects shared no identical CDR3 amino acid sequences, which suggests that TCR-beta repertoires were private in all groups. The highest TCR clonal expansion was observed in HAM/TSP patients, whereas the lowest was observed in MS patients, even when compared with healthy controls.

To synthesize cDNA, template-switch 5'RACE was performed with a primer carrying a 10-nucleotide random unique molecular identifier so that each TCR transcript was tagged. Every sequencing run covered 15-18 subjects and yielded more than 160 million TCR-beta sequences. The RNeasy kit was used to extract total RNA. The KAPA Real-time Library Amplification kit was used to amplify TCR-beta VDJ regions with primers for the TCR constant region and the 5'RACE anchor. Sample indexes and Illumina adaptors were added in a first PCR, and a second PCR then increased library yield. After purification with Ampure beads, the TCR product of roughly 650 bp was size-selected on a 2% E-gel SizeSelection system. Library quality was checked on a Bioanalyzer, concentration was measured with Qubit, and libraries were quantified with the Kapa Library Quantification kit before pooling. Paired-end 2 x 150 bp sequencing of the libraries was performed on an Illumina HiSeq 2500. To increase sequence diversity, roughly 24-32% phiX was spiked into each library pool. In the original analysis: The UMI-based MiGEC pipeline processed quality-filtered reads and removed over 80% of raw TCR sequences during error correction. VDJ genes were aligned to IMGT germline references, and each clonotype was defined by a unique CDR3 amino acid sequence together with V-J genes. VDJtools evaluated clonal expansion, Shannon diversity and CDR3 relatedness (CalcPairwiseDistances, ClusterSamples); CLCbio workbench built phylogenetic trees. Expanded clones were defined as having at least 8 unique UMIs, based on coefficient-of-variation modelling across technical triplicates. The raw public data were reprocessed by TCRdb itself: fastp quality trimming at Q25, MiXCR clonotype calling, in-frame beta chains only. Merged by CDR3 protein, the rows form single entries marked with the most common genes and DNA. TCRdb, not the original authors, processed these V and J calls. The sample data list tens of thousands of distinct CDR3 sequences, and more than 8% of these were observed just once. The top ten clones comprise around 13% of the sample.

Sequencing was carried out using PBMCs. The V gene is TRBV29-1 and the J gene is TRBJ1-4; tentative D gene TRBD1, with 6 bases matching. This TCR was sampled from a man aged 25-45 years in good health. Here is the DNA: TGCAGCGTCCGACAGGTCGGTGAAAAACTGTTTTTT. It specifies CSVRQVGEKLFF.